A selection of T cell receptor beta chains follows, all from one sample in a study of Graves' ophthalmopathy and Graves' hyperthyroidism. TCRdb reanalysed the multiplex PCR reads using MiXCR and keeps one entry per CDR3 protein. The sample has about 400,000 distinct CDR3 sequences; under 25% are singletons. The sequenced sample was peripheral blood. The source is a woman between 18 and 29 years old with stable Graves' hyperthyroidism. The CDR3 runs from the conserved cysteine through the conserved F or W. The D gene is left open where the match is weak. Size tells how often a clone was seen (once, few, many) or the class of an expanded clone, and some rows leave it out.

CDR3 protein	CDR3 DNA	V gene	D gene	J gene	clone size
CSVEEGDRAQFGANVLTF	TGCAGCGTTGAAGAGGGGGACAGGGCACAATTTGGGGCCAACGTCCTGACTTTC	TRBV29-1	TRBD1	TRBJ2-6	many
CATSATHHSPGQGDTGELFF	TGTGCCACCTCAGCTACTCACCATTCCCCGGGACAGGGAGACACCGGGGAGCTGTTTTTT	TRBV24-1	TRBD1	TRBJ2-2	-
CSATSREGGIETQYF	TGCAGTGCTACTTCCAGGGAGGGGGGGATAGAGACCCAGTACTTC	TRBV20-1	-	TRBJ2-5	many
CASSRDRTSQPQHF	TGTGCCAGCAGTCGGGACAGAACCAGTCAGCCCCAGCATTTT	TRBV12-3/TRBV12-4	TRBD1	TRBJ1-5	once
CASSDGPGQGSGYTF	TGTGCCAGCAGTGATGGCCCGGGACAGGGTAGTGGCTACACCTTC	TRBV25-1	TRBD1	TRBJ1-2	many
CASSSGQTKYF	TGTGCCAGCAGTTCGGGACAGACTAAGTACTTC	TRBV12-3/TRBV12-4	TRBD1	TRBJ2-7	-
CASSLDTMDLYEQYF	TGTGCCAGCAGCTTAGACACGATGGACCTTTACGAGCAGTACTTC	TRBV7-2	-	TRBJ2-7	many
CASSPRGGTVQETQYF	TGTGCCAGCAGCCCAAGGGGGGGGACAGTCCAAGAGACCCAGTACTTC	TRBV7-8	-	TRBJ2-5	many
CASSSMTGFYEQYF	TGTGCCAGCAGTTCCATGACAGGATTTTACGAGCAGTACTTC	TRBV12-3/TRBV12-4	-	TRBJ2-7	many
CASSLKGGGFYEQYF	TGTGCCAGCAGTTTAAAGGGAGGGGGCTTCTACGAGCAGTACTTC	TRBV27	-	TRBJ2-7	-
CASSLGGLGETQYF	TGTGCCAGCAGCTTAGGGGGCTTAGGAGAGACCCAGTACTTC	TRBV7-2	-	TRBJ2-5	many
CASNSRQNTEAFF	TGTGCCAGTAATAGCCGCCAAAACACTGAAGCTTTCTTT	TRBV19	-	TRBJ1-1	many
CATSDPRRDGYTF	TGTGCCACCAGTGACCCCCGGCGGGATGGCTACACCTTC	TRBV24-1	-	TRBJ1-2	-
CASKLGQLQTQYF	TGTGCCAGCAAACTCGGACAGCTCCAGACCCAGTACTTC	TRBV2	-	TRBJ2-5	many
CALPEVAANTDTQYF	TGTGCCCTACCCGAGGTAGCGGCCAACACAGATACGCAGTATTTT	TRBV11-2	-	TRBJ2-3	many
CASSKKQGTFGEQYF	TGTGCCAGCAGCAAGAAGCAGGGGACCTTCGGCGAGCAGTACTTC	TRBV7-9	-	TRBJ2-7	many
CASSVSASGSGELFF	TGTGCCAGCAGCGTTAGCGCTTCGGGGTCCGGGGAGCTGTTTTTT	TRBV9	-	TRBJ2-2	-
CASSEQGGGIDEQYF	TGTGCCAGCAGCGAGCAGGGAGGGGGTATCGACGAGCAGTACTTC	TRBV11-2	-	TRBJ2-7	many
CASGLGSGGSIETQYF	TGTGCTAGTGGTTTGGGGAGCGGGGGGTCAATCGAGACCCAGTACTTC	TRBV12-5	TRBD2	TRBJ2-5	few
CAWRDSTGTGAQPQHF	TGTGCCTGGAGGGATAGTACCGGGACAGGGGCTCAGCCCCAGCATTTT	TRBV30	TRBD1	TRBJ1-5	many
CASSPDRGLSGYTF	TGTGCCAGCAGCCCGGACAGGGGGCTATCGGGCTACACCTTC	TRBV12-3/TRBV12-4	TRBD1	TRBJ1-2	many
CSVAASGRLYEQYF	TGCAGCGTTGCCGCTAGCGGAAGACTCTACGAGCAGTACTTC	TRBV29-1	TRBD2	TRBJ2-7	many
CASRVPGNTEAFF	TGTGCCAGCAGAGTCCCGGGCAACACTGAAGCTTTCTTT	TRBV28	-	TRBJ1-1	-
CASSESGTRHTEAFF	TGTGCCAGCAGTGAATCCGGGACGAGGCACACTGAAGCTTTCTTT	TRBV6-1	-	TRBJ1-1	-
CASSGYGAYNSPLHF	TGTGCCAGCAGTGGATACGGGGCCTATAATTCACCCCTCCACTTT	TRBV28	-	TRBJ1-6	-
CASSPYRGRGYGYTF	TGTGCCAGCAGTCCCTACAGGGGGCGAGGCTATGGCTACACCTTC	TRBV27	TRBD1	TRBJ1-2	many
CASSPGLRDTQYF	TGTGCCAGCAGTCCCGGACTAAGGGATACGCAGTATTTT	TRBV6-4	-	TRBJ2-3	many
CASSQRTEETQYF	TGTGCCAGCAGCCAACGGACAGAAGAGACCCAGTACTTC	TRBV6-2/TRBV6-3	-	TRBJ2-5	many
CAISESSGLGLSEQYF	TGTGCCATCAGTGAGTCATCCGGGTTGGGGCTCTCCGAGCAGTACTTC	TRBV10-3	-	TRBJ2-7	-
CASSVEAGGASGNTIYF	TGTGCCAGCAGCGTAGAGGCAGGGGGCGCGTCTGGAAACACCATATATTTT	TRBV9	TRBD1	TRBJ1-3	-
CASSTRLAVAKNIKYF	TGTGCCAGCAGTACTCGACTAGCGGTAGCCAAAAACATTAAGTACTTC	TRBV6-5	TRBD2	TRBJ2-4	-
CASSPGQGMGYTF	TGTGCCAGCAGTCCCGGACAGGGAATGGGCTACACCTTC	TRBV28	TRBD1	TRBJ1-2	-
CASSEWGGFNSGNTIYF	TGTGCCAGCAGTGAATGGGGCGGCTTCAACTCTGGAAACACCATATATTTT	TRBV6-1	-	TRBJ1-3	-
CASSLDRGFYGYTF	TGCGCCAGCAGCTTGGACAGGGGGTTCTATGGCTACACCTTC	TRBV5-1	TRBD1	TRBJ1-2	-
CASGGGRSYEQYF	TGTGCCAGCGGAGGCGGGAGGTCCTACGAGCAGTACTTC	TRBV12-3/TRBV12-4	TRBD2	TRBJ2-7	many
CASTPPRRTNTGELFF	TGTGCCAGCACCCCGCCGCGACGGACTAACACCGGGGAGCTGTTTTTT	TRBV12-3/TRBV12-4	-	TRBJ2-2	many
CASRPGGSGSRELFF	TGCGCCAGCAGGCCCGGGGGGAGCGGGAGCAGGGAGCTGTTTTTT	TRBV5-1	TRBD2	TRBJ2-2	few
CASTETRARGEQYF	TGTGCCAGCACCGAAACTAGGGCGCGAGGCGAGCAGTACTTC	TRBV6-2/TRBV6-3	-	TRBJ2-7	many
CASSTTGTGVHEQYF	TGTGCCAGCAGCACGACCGGGACAGGGGTACACGAGCAGTACTTC	TRBV9	TRBD1	TRBJ2-7	-
CASLRTRNTGELFF	TGTGCCAGCTTGAGGACGAGAAACACCGGGGAGCTGTTTTTT	TRBV2	-	TRBJ2-2	-
CASSQPDRGGTEAFF	TGTGCCAGCAGCCAACCTGACAGGGGAGGCACTGAAGCTTTCTTT	TRBV3-1	TRBD1	TRBJ1-1	many
CASSLTVPYEQYF	TGTGCCAGCAGCTTAACAGTCCCCTACGAGCAGTACTTC	TRBV7-2	-	TRBJ2-7	many
CASSQERPYEQYF	TGCGCCAGCAGCCAAGAACGGCCCTACGAGCAGTACTTC	TRBV4-3	-	TRBJ2-7	many
CASSLETGLNTEAFF	TGTGCCAGCAGCTTAGAGACGGGGCTGAACACTGAAGCTTTCTTT	TRBV11-2	-	TRBJ1-1	-
CASSYRRGGYTF	TGTGCCAGCAGTTACCGACGGGGCGGCTACACCTTC	TRBV10-3	-	TRBJ1-2	-
CASVGPYGYTF	TGTGCCAGCGTAGGGCCCTATGGCTACACCTTC	TRBV12-3/TRBV12-4	-	TRBJ1-2	many
CASSFAGPVNTEAFF	TGTGCCAGCAGTTTTGCCGGGCCGGTGAACACTGAAGCTTTCTTT	TRBV12-3/TRBV12-4	-	TRBJ1-1	many
CASSLASGRAFEQYF	TGTGCCAGCAGCTTAGCTAGCGGGAGGGCGTTCGAGCAGTACTTC	TRBV7-2	TRBD2	TRBJ2-7	many
CASSFGTGAHQETQYF	TGTGCCAGCAGCTTTGGGACGGGGGCCCACCAAGAGACCCAGTACTTC	TRBV7-8	-	TRBJ2-5	-
CASWGGRGLGEAFF	TGTGCCAGCTGGGGCGGCAGGGGGCTGGGTGAAGCTTTCTTT	TRBV11-2	TRBD1	TRBJ1-1	many
CASSPGTGDAGELFF	TGTGCCAGCAGTCCAGGGACAGGGGACGCCGGGGAGCTGTTTTTT	TRBV6-1	TRBD1	TRBJ2-2	-
CASSPTGTGGLSPKNIQYF	TGTGCCAGTAGTCCTACGGGGACAGGGGGCCTCAGTCCCAAAAACATTCAGTACTTC	TRBV19	TRBD1	TRBJ2-4	many
CASSELWETQYF	TGTGCCAGCAGTGAACTTTGGGAGACCCAGTACTTC	TRBV6-4	-	TRBJ2-5	-